These 6 T cell receptor beta chains originate from one sample sequenced in a study of blood T cell repertoires in COVID-19. Repertoires were generated with immunoSEQ multiplex PCR, while TCRdb's copy carries only in-frame clones and drops some. In the table there are about 380,000 clones, roughly 87% of which are singletons. The source material was PBMCs or T cells enriched from blood (not recorded which). Source of these receptors: a woman aged 25 to 39 who had recovered from COVID-19.

The genes are TRBV28 and TRBJ2-1; D may be TRBD1 (6 bases). This CDR3 is built from 13 residues. V dropped 8 bases and J dropped 4 bases, with 12 bases sitting between them. The germline V gene has CDR1 MDHEN and CDR2 SYDVKM. DNA for the CDR3: TGTGCCAGCTCAGGACAGCCTTACAATGAGCAGTTCTTC. Its translation is CASSGQPYNEQFF.

A single count supports this clone. The rearrangement uses TRBV10-3 and TRBJ2-1; D is perhaps TRBD2 (7 bases). Trimming took 3 bases from V and 0 from J, leaving 18 bases between them. Germline assignment: CDR1 ENHRY and CDR2 SYGVKD. This CDR3 spans 18 amino acids. The CDR3 region is CAISDSRTGGSSYNEQFF. The CDR3 region has the DNA TGTGCCATCAGTGACTCTCGGACGGGGGGCAGCTCCTACAATGAGCAGTTCTTC.

The chain uses TRBV9 and TRBJ2-2; 11 bases line up with TRBD1. CDR3 length: 17 amino acids. Germline V CDR1 and CDR2: SGDLS, YYNGEE. Trimming removed 3 bases from V and 4 bases from J; junction bases left unmatched: 8. Here the CDR3 DNA reads TGTGCCAGCAGCGGAGATCTGGGGACAGGGGGCACCGGGGAGCTGTTTTTT. Its translation: CASSGDLGTGGTGELFF.

CDR3 DNA sequence: TGTGCCACCAGCAGAGATAAGGGTCGGGAGCCGCCCCAGCATTTT. Amino acid sequence: CATSRDKGREPPQHF. The chain couples TRBV15 to TRBJ1-5, with D uncertain. The CDR3 loop spans 15 amino acids. Trimming took off 0 bases at V and 9 bases at J, with 15 bases between the two ends. Germline-derived CDR1 and CDR2 are LNHNV and YYDKDF (reference sequence).

V and J are TRBV6-5 and TRBJ1-2; tentative D call: TRBD1 (5 bases). In germline, CDR1 is MNHEY, CDR2 SVGAGI. Trimming pared 7 bases from V and 6 bases from J, leaving 15 bases between. CDR3 size: 13 residues. CDR3 nucleotide sequence: TGTGCCAGCATCGTCTCAGGGTGGGATGGCTACACCTTC. As protein: CASIVSGWDGYTF.

This clone was seen a handful of times. The chain links TRBV19 to TRBJ2-2; D is perhaps TRBD2 (6 bases). The germline gives CDR1 LNHDA, CDR2 SQIVND (reference sequence). This CDR3 spans 18 amino acids. Trimming took off 5 bases at V and 0 bases at J, with 19 bases between the two ends. The CDR3 spells CASSPRAGTNANTGELFF. CDR3 in DNA: TGTGCCAGTAGTCCTCGGGCGGGGACCAACGCGAACACCGGGGAGCTGTTTTTT.